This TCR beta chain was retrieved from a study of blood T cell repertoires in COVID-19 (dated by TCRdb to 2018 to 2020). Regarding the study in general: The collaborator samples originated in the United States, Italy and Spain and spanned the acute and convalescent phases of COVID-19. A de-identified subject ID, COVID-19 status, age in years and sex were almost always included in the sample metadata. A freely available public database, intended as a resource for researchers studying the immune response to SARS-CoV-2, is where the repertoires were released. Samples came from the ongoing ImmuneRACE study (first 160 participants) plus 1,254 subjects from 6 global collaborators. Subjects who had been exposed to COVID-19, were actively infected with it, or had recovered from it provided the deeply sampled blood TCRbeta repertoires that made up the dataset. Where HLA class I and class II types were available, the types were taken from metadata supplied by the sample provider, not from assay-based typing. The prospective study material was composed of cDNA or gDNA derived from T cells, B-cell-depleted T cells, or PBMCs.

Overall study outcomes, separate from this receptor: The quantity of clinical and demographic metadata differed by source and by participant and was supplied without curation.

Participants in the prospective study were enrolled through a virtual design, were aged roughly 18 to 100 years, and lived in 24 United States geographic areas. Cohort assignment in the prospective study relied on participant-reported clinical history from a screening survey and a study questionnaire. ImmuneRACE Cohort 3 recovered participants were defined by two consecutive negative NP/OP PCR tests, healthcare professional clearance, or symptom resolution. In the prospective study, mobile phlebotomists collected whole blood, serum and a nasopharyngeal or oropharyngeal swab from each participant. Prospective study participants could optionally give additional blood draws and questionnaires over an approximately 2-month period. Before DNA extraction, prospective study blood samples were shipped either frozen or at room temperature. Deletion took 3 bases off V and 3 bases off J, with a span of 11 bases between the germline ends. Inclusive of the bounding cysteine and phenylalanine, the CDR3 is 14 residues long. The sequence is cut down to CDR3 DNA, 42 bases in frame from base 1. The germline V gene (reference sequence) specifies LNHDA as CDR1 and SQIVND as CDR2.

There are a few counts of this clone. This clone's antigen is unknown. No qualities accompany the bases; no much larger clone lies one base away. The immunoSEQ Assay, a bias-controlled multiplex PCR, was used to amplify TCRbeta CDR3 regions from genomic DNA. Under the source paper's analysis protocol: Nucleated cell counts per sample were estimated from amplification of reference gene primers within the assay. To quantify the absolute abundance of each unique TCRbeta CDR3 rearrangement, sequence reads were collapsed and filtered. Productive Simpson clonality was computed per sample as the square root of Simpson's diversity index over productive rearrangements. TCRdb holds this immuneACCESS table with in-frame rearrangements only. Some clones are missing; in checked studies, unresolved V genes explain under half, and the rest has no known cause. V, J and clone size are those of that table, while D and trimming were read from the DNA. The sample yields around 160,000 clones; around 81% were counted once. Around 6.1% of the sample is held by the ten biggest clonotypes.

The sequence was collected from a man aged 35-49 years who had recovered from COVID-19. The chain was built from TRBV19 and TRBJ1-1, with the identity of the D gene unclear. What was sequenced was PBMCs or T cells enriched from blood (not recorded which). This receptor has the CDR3 CASSISNPDTEAFF. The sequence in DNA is TGTGCCAGTAGTATCTCGAACCCGGACACTGAAGCTTTCTTT.